This passage covers 3 T cell receptor beta chains from one sample sequenced in a study of T cells in women clearing cervical HPV infection. Method: immunoSEQ multiplex PCR; TCRdb's copy keeps in-frame clones and lacks some. The sample table sets out roughly 30,000 clones. The sequenced sample was blood buffy coat. These receptors came from a woman aged 18-70 years with a cervical HPV16 infection that either progressed to CIN3+ or cleared (not recorded which).

Note on this clone: Read sequence stops 3 residues before the CDR3 end, and the germline J gene provides the missing end. J is TRBJ2-7 and V is TRBV19; 7 bases line up with TRBD2. Germline lookup yields CDR1 LNHDA and CDR2 SQIVND (reference sequence). The CDR3 consists of 11 residues. After removal of 9 bases from V and 3 bases from J, the junction contained 2 bases not matched to a gene. The CDR3 spells CASGGSYEQYF. The covered CDR3 bases are TGTGCCAGCGGCGGGAGCTACGAG.

Worth noting for this clone: The sequenced fragment ends 3 residues before the CDR3 boundary, so the rest is inferred from the germline J gene. The chain uses TRBV20-1 and TRBJ2-7, with 7 bases matching TRBD1. CDR1 and CDR2 from the germline V gene are DFQATT and SNEGSKA (reference sequence). The CDR3 loop spans 14 amino acids. V lost 3 bases and J lost 3; bases outside the gene matches: 8. The CDR3 bases that were read are TGCAGTGCTAGGGACCGGGACAGCCTCTACGAG. The encoded protein is CSARDRDSLYE. In full, the CDR3 is CSARDRDSLYEQYF.

Comments on this clone: The CDR3 end falls 3 residues outside the read, so it is completed with the germline J gene. This same CDR3 is encoded by further DNA sequences in the sample. The chain employs TRBV18 and TRBJ2-1; TRBD1 agrees at 7 bases. V lost 6 bases and J lost 0; bases outside the gene matches: 5. From germline, CDR1 is KGHSH and CDR2 LQKENI. CDR3 length equals 15 residues. CDR3 bases read: TGTGCCAGCTCCCCCAGGGGGAGCTCCTACAATGAG. Protein sequence: CASSPRGSSYNE. The complete CDR3 sequence is CASSPRGSSYNEQFF.